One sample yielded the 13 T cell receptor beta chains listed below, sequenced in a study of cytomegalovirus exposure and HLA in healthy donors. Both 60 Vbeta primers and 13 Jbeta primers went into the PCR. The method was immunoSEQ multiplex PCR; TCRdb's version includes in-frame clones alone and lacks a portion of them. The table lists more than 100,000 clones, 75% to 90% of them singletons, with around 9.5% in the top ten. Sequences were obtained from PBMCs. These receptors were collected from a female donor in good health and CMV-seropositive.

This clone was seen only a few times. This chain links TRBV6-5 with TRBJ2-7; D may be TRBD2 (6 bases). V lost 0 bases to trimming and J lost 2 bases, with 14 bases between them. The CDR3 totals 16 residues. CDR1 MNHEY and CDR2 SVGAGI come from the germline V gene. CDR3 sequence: CASSYSSGTGTYEQYF. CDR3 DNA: TGTGCCAGCAGTTACTCGTCGGGGACTGGGACCTACGAGCAGTACTTC.

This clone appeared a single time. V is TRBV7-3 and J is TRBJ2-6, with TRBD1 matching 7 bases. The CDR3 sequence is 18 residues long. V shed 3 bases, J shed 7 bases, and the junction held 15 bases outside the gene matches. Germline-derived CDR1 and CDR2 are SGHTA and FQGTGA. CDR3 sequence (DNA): TGTGCCAGCAGCTTGACAGGGAATCGTCAGGGGTCCGCCAACGTCCTGACTTTC. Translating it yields CASSLTGNRQGSANVLTF.

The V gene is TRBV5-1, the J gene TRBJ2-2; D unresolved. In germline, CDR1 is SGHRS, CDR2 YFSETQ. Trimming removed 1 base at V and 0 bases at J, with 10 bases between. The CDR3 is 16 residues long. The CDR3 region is CASSLLRQTNTGELFF. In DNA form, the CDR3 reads TGCGCCAGCAGCTTGCTGCGACAAACGAACACCGGGGAGCTGTTTTTT.

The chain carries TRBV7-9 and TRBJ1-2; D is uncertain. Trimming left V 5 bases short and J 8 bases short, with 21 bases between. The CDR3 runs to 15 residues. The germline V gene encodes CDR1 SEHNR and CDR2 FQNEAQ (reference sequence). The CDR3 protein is CASSLDWLAGIGYTF. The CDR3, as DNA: TGTGCCAGCAGCCTCGACTGGTTGGCGGGTATCGGCTACACCTTC.

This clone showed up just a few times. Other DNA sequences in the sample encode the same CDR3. The CDR3 is CASSVGGSSYEQYF. Written as DNA, the CDR3 is TGTGCCAGCAGCGTAGGAGGAAGCTCCTACGAGCAGTACTTC. The V and J genes are TRBV9 and TRBJ2-7, with no clear D. Germline V gives CDR1 SGDLS, CDR2 YYNGEE. The CDR3 is 14 amino acids. Trimming stripped 0 bases from V and 0 bases from J, with 7 bases between.

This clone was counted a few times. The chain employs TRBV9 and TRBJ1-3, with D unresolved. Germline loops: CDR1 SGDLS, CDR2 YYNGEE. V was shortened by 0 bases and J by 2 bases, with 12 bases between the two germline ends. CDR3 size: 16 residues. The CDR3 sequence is CASSVAAGEAGNTIYF. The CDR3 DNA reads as TGTGCCAGCAGCGTAGCTGCCGGGGAAGCTGGAAACACCATATATTTT.

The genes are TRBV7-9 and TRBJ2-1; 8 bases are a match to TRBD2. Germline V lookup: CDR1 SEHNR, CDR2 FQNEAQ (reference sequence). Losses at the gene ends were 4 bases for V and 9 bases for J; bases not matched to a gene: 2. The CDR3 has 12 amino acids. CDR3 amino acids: CASSSGGVEQFF. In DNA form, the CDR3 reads TGTGCCAGCAGCTCGGGGGGGGTTGAGCAGTTCTTC.

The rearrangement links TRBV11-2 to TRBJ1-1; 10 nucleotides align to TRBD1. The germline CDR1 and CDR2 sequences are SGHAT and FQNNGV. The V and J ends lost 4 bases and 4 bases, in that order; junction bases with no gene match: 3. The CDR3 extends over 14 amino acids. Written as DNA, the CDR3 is TGTGCCAGCAGCTCGAGGACAGGGGGCACTGAAGCTTTCTTT. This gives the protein CASSSRTGGTEAFF.

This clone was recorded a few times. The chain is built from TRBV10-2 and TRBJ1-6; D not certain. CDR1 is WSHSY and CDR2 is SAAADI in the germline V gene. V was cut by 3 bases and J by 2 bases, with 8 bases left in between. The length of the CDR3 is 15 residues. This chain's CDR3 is CASSEIATYNSPLHF. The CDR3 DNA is TGCGCCAGCAGTGAAATAGCGACCTATAATTCACCCCTCCACTTT.

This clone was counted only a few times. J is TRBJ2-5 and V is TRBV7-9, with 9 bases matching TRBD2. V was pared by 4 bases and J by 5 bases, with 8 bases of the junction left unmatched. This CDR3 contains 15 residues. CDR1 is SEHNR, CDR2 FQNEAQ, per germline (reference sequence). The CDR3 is CASSSLAGDSETQYF. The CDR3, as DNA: TGTGCCAGCAGCTCTTTAGCGGGGGATTCGGAGACCCAGTACTTC.

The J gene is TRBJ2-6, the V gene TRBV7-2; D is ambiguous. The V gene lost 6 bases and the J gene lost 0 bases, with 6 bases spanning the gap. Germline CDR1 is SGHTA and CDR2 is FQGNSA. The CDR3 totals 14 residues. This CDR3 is CASRPGSGANVLTF. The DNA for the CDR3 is TGTGCCAGCAGGCCAGGCTCTGGGGCCAACGTCCTGACTTTC.

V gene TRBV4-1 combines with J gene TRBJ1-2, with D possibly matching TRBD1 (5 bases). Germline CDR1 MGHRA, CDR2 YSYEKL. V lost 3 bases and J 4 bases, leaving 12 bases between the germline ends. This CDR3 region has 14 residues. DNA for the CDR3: TGCGCCAGCAGCCAGCAGGGTTCCACCTATGGCTACACCTTC. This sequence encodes CASSQQGSTYGYTF.

This CDR3 is CASSQDGGQGNQPQHF. DNA of the CDR3: TGCGCCAGCAGCCAAGATGGAGGACAGGGGAATCAGCCCCAGCATTTT. The chain couples TRBV4-1 to TRBJ1-5, with 9 bases identical to TRBD1. This CDR3 comprises 16 residues. The ends lost 0 bases at V and 4 bases at J; junction bases unmatched: 4. Germline CDR1 and CDR2: MGHRA and YSYEKL.